One sample yielded the 32 T cell receptor beta chains listed below, sequenced in a study of T-cell memory formation after mild COVID-19. Each CDR3 protein is one row after TCRdb ran MiXCR on the 5' RACE reads. The sample includes approximately 82,000 distinct CDR3 sequences, around 13% of them seen just once. Sequences were obtained from PBMCs or a T cell subset sorted from them (not recorded which). The receptor set was obtained from a man aged 18 to 29 who had mild COVID-19 (a few samples of this study predate the infection). Cell type and time point are not known.

This clonotype appeared many times. This chain connects TRBV7-9 to TRBJ2-3; D might be TRBD1 or TRBD2, each matching 5 bases. Germline V gene data show CDR1 as SEHNR and CDR2 as FQNEAQ (reference sequence). Trimming stripped 5 bases from V and 0 bases from J, with 15 bases between. This CDR3 contains 16 residues. CDR3 residues: CASSPREGPSTDTQYF. The DNA of the CDR3 is TGTGCCAGCAGCCCACGTGAGGGGCCCAGCACAGATACGCAGTATTTT.

In its sample, this clonotype was seen a few times. The rearrangement joins TRBV5-5 to TRBJ1-5, with 7 bases lining up with TRBD1. The germline CDR1 and CDR2 sequences are SGHKS and YYEKEE (reference sequence). V was clipped by 7 bases and J by 0 bases; unmatched bases: 7. The CDR3 covers 15 residues. The CDR3 sequence: CASRQGGNSNQPQHF. DNA of the CDR3: TGTGCCAGCCGGCAGGGGGGTAATAGCAATCAGCCCCAGCATTTT.

The chain uses TRBV10-3 and TRBJ1-2; D gene unclear. Trimming took off 5 bases at V and 7 bases at J, with 20 bases between the two ends. The germline V gene encodes CDR1 ENHRY and CDR2 SYGVKD. This CDR3 contains 15 residues. This CDR3 is CAISNGGGRTVGYTF. In DNA form, the CDR3 reads TGTGCCATCAGTAATGGAGGCGGGAGGACGGTTGGCTACACCTTC.

This clonotype appeared many times. The chain has TRBV21-1 and TRBJ2-7. TRBV21-1 is classified as a pseudogene. This CDR3 contains 9 residues. CDR3 sequence: CASSRKQYV. The CDR3 coding sequence is TGTGCCAGCAGCAGGAAGCAGTACGTC.

The rearrangement links TRBV30 to TRBJ2-5; the D is unclear. The CDR3 is 14 amino acids. Trimming removed 3 bases at V and 0 bases at J, with 11 bases between. Germline CDR1 reads GTSNPN; CDR2 reads SVGIG (reference sequence). The CDR3: CAWSGSQNQETQYF. DNA for the CDR3: TGTGCCTGGAGCGGCAGTCAGAACCAAGAGACCCAGTACTTC.

This clonotype was recorded a few times. This rearrangement joins TRBV7-2 to TRBJ2-1; possibly TRBD1 for D (6 bases). CDR3 length equals 14 residues. Trimming cost V 8 bases and J 4 bases, with 15 bases left between them. Germline loops: CDR1 SGHTA, CDR2 FQGNSA. CDR3 region: CASSPSGEYNEQFF. The CDR3 bases are TGTGCCAGCTCTCCGTCAGGGGAATACAATGAGCAGTTCTTC.

This clonotype came up many times. The J gene is TRBJ2-1, the V gene TRBV11-2; tentative D call: TRBD2 (7 bases). Germline V gives CDR1 SGHAT, CDR2 FQNNGV. V was cut by 1 base and J by 7 bases, with 11 bases left in between. The CDR3 is made up of 14 amino acids. In nucleotides, the CDR3 is TGTGCCAGCAGCTTAGTGGGGGGGCAGAATGAGCAGTTCTTC. It yields the protein CASSLVGGQNEQFF.

The rearrangement joins TRBV2 to TRBJ2-1, with 11 bases lining up with TRBD2. CDR1 is SNHLY and CDR2 is FYNNEI in the germline V gene. The CDR3 runs 15 residues. V dropped 1 base and J dropped 8; count of bases not matched to a gene: 4. CDR3 loop: CASSEGSGGAYEQFF. The CDR3 nucleotides read TGTGCCAGCAGTGAAGGTAGCGGGGGGGCCTATGAGCAGTTCTTC.

The J gene is TRBJ1-1, the V gene TRBV11-1, with D uncertain. V lost 1 base to trimming and J lost 1 base, with 7 bases between them. Germline loops: CDR1 SGHAT, CDR2 FQDESV (reference sequence). The CDR3 sequence is 14 residues long. The CDR3 DNA reads as TGTGCCAGCAGCTTAGGACAAGAGAACACTGAAGCTTTCTTT. This codes for CASSLGQENTEAFF.

V usage is TRBV4-2 and J usage is TRBJ2-7, with a possible D match to TRBD1 (6 bases). This CDR3 region has 16 residues. Germline lookup yields CDR1 LGHNA and CDR2 YNFKEQ. The germline V and J ends were trimmed by 0 bases and 0 bases, with 12 bases remaining between them. The CDR3 reads CASSQDWPGDSYEQYF. As DNA, the CDR3 is TGTGCCAGCAGCCAAGATTGGCCAGGGGACTCCTACGAGCAGTACTTC.

This chain connects TRBV5-1 to TRBJ2-7, with D perhaps matching TRBD1 (5 bases). CDR1 and CDR2 (germline): SGHRS, YFSETQ. The CDR3 has 14 residues. V shed 4 bases and J shed 3 bases, with 14 bases lying between them. In nucleotides, the CDR3 is TGCGCCAGCAGCCCGTCGTTCGGACACTACGAGCAGTACTTC. It yields the protein CASSPSFGHYEQYF.

This clonotype has more than one count but fewer than ten. The CDR3, as DNA: TGTGCCAGCAGCCAAGATCCAGGACAGGCCTACGAGCAGTACTTC. The encoded protein is CASSQDPGQAYEQYF. This chain joins TRBV3-1 and TRBJ2-7; 7 bases line up with TRBD1. CDR1 LGHDT and CDR2 YNNKEL come from the germline V gene (reference sequence). This CDR3 has 15 residues. With V trimmed by 0 bases and J by 2 bases, 4 bases remained unmatched.

This clonotype was seen just once. This may be a read error: a much more frequent sequence differs by one nucleotide. The chain couples TRBV5-1 to TRBJ2-7; the D is unclear. Germline lookup yields CDR1 SGHRS and CDR2 YFSETQ. The CDR3 extends over 15 amino acids. Between the trimmed V and J ends, which lost 4 bases and 5 bases, there was a span of 19 bases. CDR3: CASSPAVLAENEQYF. The CDR3 nucleotides are TGCGCCAGCAGCCCTGCGGTTCTCGCGGAGAACGAGCAGTACTTC.

This clonotype has more than one count but fewer than ten. V and J are TRBV7-9 and TRBJ1-1; TRBD1 agrees at 7 bases. CDR1 is SEHNR, CDR2 FQNEAQ, per germline (reference sequence). V shed 4 bases and J 1 base; nucleotides not matched to a gene: 9. The CDR3 contains 16 residues. The CDR3 nucleotides read TGTGCCAGCAGCTATCACCCCCGGACAGGGAACACTGAAGCTTTCTTT. It is translated as CASSYHPRTGNTEAFF.

V usage is TRBV9 and J usage is TRBJ2-1, with 7 positions matching TRBD1. V gave up 0 bases and J gave up 5 bases; unmatched junction bases: 5. In germline, CDR1 is SGDLS, CDR2 YYNGEE. CDR3 length: 15 residues. This CDR3 is CASSVGGGPNNEQFF. The CDR3 nucleotides are TGTGCCAGCAGCGTAGGAGGGGGCCCCAACAATGAGCAGTTCTTC.

This clonotype showed up just once. The gene calls are TRBV7-9 and TRBJ1-4; D ambiguous. Trimming took 5 bases from V and 7 from J, leaving 20 bases between them. Germline-derived CDR1 and CDR2 are SEHNR and FQNEAQ (reference sequence). This CDR3 has 16 amino acids. The CDR3 protein is CASSPRGGPKLEKLFF. The CDR3 DNA reads TGTGCCAGCAGCCCCCGCGGAGGACCTAAGCTTGAAAAACTGTTTTTT.

In its sample, this clonotype was seen a few times. The chain is built from TRBV7-2 and TRBJ2-1, with a weak D call TRBD1 (6 bases). Per germline, CDR1 SGHTA and CDR2 FQGNSA. The CDR3 is 12 residues long. Deletions cut 3 bases from V and 8 bases from J, with 8 bases between. The CDR3 sequence: CASSFRGYEQFF. Here the CDR3 DNA reads TGTGCCAGCAGCTTCAGGGGCTATGAGCAGTTCTTC.

V and J are TRBV9 and TRBJ1-5, with 9 bases identical to TRBD1. J was trimmed by 8 bases and V by 4 bases; bases with no gene match: 4. The CDR3 sequence is 13 residues long. Germline-derived CDR1 and CDR2 are SGDLS and YYNGEE. The CDR3: CASSPGTGKPQHF. CDR3 nucleotide sequence: TGTGCCAGCAGCCCCGGGACAGGGAAGCCCCAGCATTTT.

The chain carries TRBV4-1 and TRBJ2-2; D is unclear. Trimming left V 1 base short and J 0 bases short, with 9 bases between. Looked up from germline, CDR1 is MGHRA and CDR2 is YSYEKL. The CDR3 totals 16 residues. The CDR3 DNA is TGCGCCAGCAGCCAAGTCGGCAGCCCGAACACCGGGGAGCTGTTTTTT. Translating it yields CASSQVGSPNTGELFF.

V and J are TRBV7-9 and TRBJ1-1; 9 positions match TRBD1. The CDR3 has 16 residues. The germline V gene has CDR1 SEHNR and CDR2 FQNEAQ (reference sequence). V lost 5 bases to trimming and J lost 1 base; unmatched junction nucleotides: 8. The DNA of the CDR3 is TGTGCCAGCAGCCCCCCCGGGACAGGGTCGAACACTGAAGCTTTCTTT. Protein sequence: CASSPPGTGSNTEAFF.

In this sample, this clonotype turned up a few times. The V gene is TRBV9, the J gene TRBJ2-4, with 8 nucleotides matching TRBD2. Germline lookup yields CDR1 SGDLS and CDR2 YYNGEE. After removal of 1 base from V and 7 bases from J, the junction contained 28 bases not matched to a gene. The length of the CDR3 is 22 residues. The CDR3 loop is CASSVRDAGAIAGSKWVNIQYF. The CDR3 DNA reads as TGTGCCAGCAGCGTAAGGGATGCTGGGGCCATAGCGGGGTCAAAGTGGGTGAACATTCAGTACTTC.

This clonotype was counted many times. This chain joins TRBV5-5 and TRBJ2-4; D is unclear. V dropped 3 bases and J dropped 0 bases, with 16 bases sitting between them. The CDR3 loop spans 17 amino acids. The germline CDR1 and CDR2 sequences are SGHKS and YYEKEE (reference sequence). The CDR3 nucleotides are TGTGCCAGCAGCTCTCCAAAGTGGGTAAAAGCCAAAAACATTCAGTACTTC. Amino acid sequence: CASSSPKWVKAKNIQYF.

The V call is TRBV5-6, the J call TRBJ1-5; weak D call: TRBD1 (6 bases). The V and J ends lost 4 bases and 9 bases respectively, with 20 bases between them. The CDR3 consists of 15 residues. The germline V gene has CDR1 SGHDT and CDR2 YYEEEE. CDR3 DNA: TGTGCCAGCAGCCCCGGCCCGGGGGGCCATCGGCCCCAGCATTTT. This translates into CASSPGPGGHRPQHF.

This clonotype was observed a few times. The rearrangement joins TRBV9 to TRBJ2-3; D not certain. V lost 0 bases and J lost 7, with 9 bases in between. Per germline, CDR1 SGDLS and CDR2 YYNGEE. This CDR3 is built from 13 residues. Here the CDR3 reads CASSVEDFHTQYF. For the CDR3, the DNA is TGTGCCAGCAGCGTAGAGGATTTCCATACGCAGTATTTT.

This clonotype appeared once. The gene calls are TRBV4-1 and TRBJ1-1; D is possibly TRBD1 (5 bases). The CDR3 has 15 residues. V shed 5 bases and J shed 1 base, with 14 bases lying between them. CDR1 and CDR2 from the germline V gene are MGHRA and YSYEKL. CDR3 loop: CASSSPGAANTEAFF. The CDR3 nucleotides are TGCGCCAGCAGCTCTCCTGGGGCAGCGAACACTGAAGCTTTCTTT.

This clonotype was seen only a few times. The chain couples TRBV5-1 to TRBJ1-1, with D possibly matching TRBD1 (5 bases). Germline CDR1 and CDR2: SGHRS and YFSETQ. The V and J ends lost 2 bases and 1 base respectively, with 9 bases between them. The CDR3 spans 14 residues. The CDR3: CASSFRQPNTEAFF. CDR3 DNA: TGCGCCAGCAGCTTTAGACAGCCGAACACTGAAGCTTTCTTT.

This clonotype occurred a few times. The chain carries TRBV12-3 or TRBV12-4 and TRBJ2-1; 10 bases match TRBD1. The CDR3 runs 15 residues. With V trimmed by 4 bases and J by 7 bases, 7 bases remained unmatched. CDR3 sequence (DNA): TGTGCCAGCAGTTCCCCGGGACAGGGGACAAATGAGCAGTTCTTC. This codes for CASSSPGQGTNEQFF.

The chain combines TRBV20-1 with TRBJ2-7; D is possibly TRBD1 (5 bases). Germline V gene sequence: CDR1 DFQATT, CDR2 SNEGSKA (reference sequence). The CDR3 runs 12 residues. Between the trimmed V and J ends, which lost 0 bases and 6 bases, there was a span of 9 bases. CDR3 DNA sequence: TGCAGTGCTAGAGAGGACATACCCGAGCAGTACTTC. Protein product: CSAREDIPEQYF.

This clonotype appeared a few times. The chain employs TRBV6-2 or TRBV6-3 and TRBJ1-5, with D unresolved. Germline-derived CDR1 and CDR2 are MNHEY and SVGEGT. This CDR3 contains 17 residues. V was pared by 2 bases and J by 2 bases, with 16 bases between. The DNA for the CDR3 is TGTGCCAGCAGTTACAGGCAGATAAGGGCAGGCAATCAGCCCCAGCATTTT. Protein product: CASSYRQIRAGNQPQHF.

This clonotype has only a few counts. The rearrangement uses TRBV24-1 and TRBJ2-7; D remains unclear. This CDR3 region has 16 residues. Germline V gene data show CDR1 as KGHDR and CDR2 as SFDVKD. Trimming took 0 bases from V and 0 from J, leaving 11 bases between them. The CDR3 DNA is TGTGCCACCAGTGATTTGAACACACCGAGCTCCTACGAGCAGTACTTC. Its translation: CATSDLNTPSSYEQYF.

CDR3 DNA sequence: TGTGCCAGCAGTTACTCGGCAGGGGGCCAGGGAACTGAAGCTTTCTTT. Its translation: CASSYSAGGQGTEAFF. The rearrangement uses TRBV6-5 and TRBJ1-1, with 8 bases lining up with TRBD1. This CDR3 spans 16 amino acids. The trim removed 0 bases at V and 5 bases at J, leaving 8 bases unmatched. The V gene's germline CDR1 is MNHEY and CDR2 SVGAGI.

This clonotype was recorded a few times. The chain links TRBV7-2 to TRBJ2-1; unclear D gene. The CDR3 covers 14 residues. V was trimmed by 5 bases and J by 12 bases, leaving 20 bases between them. The germline CDR1 and CDR2 sequences are SGHTA and FQGNSA. The CDR3 sequence: CASSQTPPWSPQFF. The DNA of the CDR3 is TGTGCCAGCAGCCAAACCCCCCCGTGGTCTCCGCAGTTCTTC.